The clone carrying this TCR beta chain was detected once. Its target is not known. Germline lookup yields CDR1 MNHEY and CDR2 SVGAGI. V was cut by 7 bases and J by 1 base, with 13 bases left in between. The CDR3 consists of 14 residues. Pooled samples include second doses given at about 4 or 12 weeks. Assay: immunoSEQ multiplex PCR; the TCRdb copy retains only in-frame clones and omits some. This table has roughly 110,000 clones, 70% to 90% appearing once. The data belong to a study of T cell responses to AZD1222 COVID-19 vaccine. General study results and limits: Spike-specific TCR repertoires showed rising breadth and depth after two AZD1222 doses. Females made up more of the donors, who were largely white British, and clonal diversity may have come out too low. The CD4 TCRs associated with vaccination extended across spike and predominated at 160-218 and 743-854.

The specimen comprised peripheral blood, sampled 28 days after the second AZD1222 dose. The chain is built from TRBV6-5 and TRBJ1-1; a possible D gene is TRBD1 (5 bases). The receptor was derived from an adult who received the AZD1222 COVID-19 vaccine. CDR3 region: CASTQSTANTEAFF. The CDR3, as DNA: TGTGCCAGCACCCAATCGACAGCGAACACTGAAGCTTTCTTT.